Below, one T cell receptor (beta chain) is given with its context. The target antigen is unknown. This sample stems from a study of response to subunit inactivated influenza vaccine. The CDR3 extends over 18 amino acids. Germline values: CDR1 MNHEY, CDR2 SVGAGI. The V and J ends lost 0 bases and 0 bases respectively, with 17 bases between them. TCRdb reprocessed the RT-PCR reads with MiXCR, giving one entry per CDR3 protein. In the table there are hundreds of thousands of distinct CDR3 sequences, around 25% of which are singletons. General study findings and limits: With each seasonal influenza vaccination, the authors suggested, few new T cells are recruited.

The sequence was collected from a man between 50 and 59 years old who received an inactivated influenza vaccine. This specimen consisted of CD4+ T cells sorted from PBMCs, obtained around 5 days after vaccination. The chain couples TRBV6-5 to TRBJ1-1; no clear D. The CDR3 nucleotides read TGTGCCAGCAGTTACTCGAGTGGCCGGGAGTATATGAACACTGAAGCTTTCTTT. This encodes CASSYSSGREYMNTEAFF.